One and the same sample provided the 9 T cell receptor beta chains below, sequenced in a study of shared clonotypes between healthy human individuals. Libraries were prepared by immunoSEQ multiplex PCR; TCRdb keeps only in-frame clonotypes and omits some of them. This table holds about 2.3 million clones, 85% to 95% found once. What was sequenced was naive CD4+ T cells from PBMCs. As to subset: CD45RA+ positively selected. These TCRs come from a man younger than 30 in good health. Some clones in this sample may be carry-over from other donors' samples.

This clone was seen only a few times. The chain uses TRBV18 and TRBJ1-1; possible D gene TRBD1, 5 bases. This CDR3 contains 17 residues. From germline, CDR1 is KGHSH and CDR2 LQKENI. Between the trimmed V and J ends, which lost 6 bases and 1 base, there was a span of 21 bases. CDR3 residues: CASSPRAPPAQNTEAFF. The CDR3 coding sequence is TGTGCCAGCTCCCCCAGGGCCCCTCCGGCACAGAACACTGAAGCTTTCTTT.

This chain connects TRBV11-2 to TRBJ2-5, with a weak D call TRBD1 (6 bases). The CDR3 runs to 15 residues. Germline lookup yields CDR1 SGHAT and CDR2 FQNNGV. V was pared by 5 bases and J by 1 base, with 14 bases between. The CDR3 reads CASSRLGQLQETQYF. In DNA, the CDR3 is TGTGCCAGCAGCCGCCTCGGACAGCTCCAAGAGACCCAGTACTTC.

The chain is built from TRBV4-1 and TRBJ2-7; 10 nucleotides match TRBD2. This CDR3 comprises 16 residues. CDR1 MGHRA and CDR2 YSYEKL come from the germline V gene. V was pared by 0 bases and J by 0 bases, with 2 bases of the junction left unmatched. The CDR3 DNA follows: TGCGCCAGCAGCCAAGATGCTAGCGGGAGCTCCTACGAGCAGTACTTC. The encoded protein is CASSQDASGSSYEQYF.

This rearrangement joins TRBV18 to TRBJ2-3; D uncertain. This CDR3 comprises 15 residues. Germline V gives CDR1 KGHSH, CDR2 LQKENI. V was pared by 7 bases and J by 0 bases, with 14 bases between. CDR3 DNA sequence: TGTGCCAGCTTACGACCCTCGTTTAGCACAGATACGCAGTATTTT. This codes for CASLRPSFSTDTQYF.

The CDR3 here is CSVVVGANTEAFF. For the CDR3, the DNA is TGCAGCGTTGTGGTGGGGGCAAACACTGAAGCTTTCTTT. This chain joins TRBV29-1 and TRBJ1-1; weak D call: TRBD1 (6 bases). This CDR3 is 13 amino acids long. Germline V gene data show CDR1 as SQVTM and CDR2 as ANQGSEA. The germline V and J ends were trimmed by 4 bases and 2 bases, with 11 bases remaining between them.

This chain uses TRBV28 with TRBJ1-5; D is possibly TRBD1 (6 bases). V lost 3 bases to trimming and J lost 6 bases, with 21 bases between them. Germline V gene lookup returns CDR1 MDHEN and CDR2 SYDVKM. The CDR3 contains 17 residues. The CDR3 is CASSFGSLKQGSQPQHF. Here the CDR3 DNA reads TGTGCCAGCAGTTTCGGGAGCCTAAAACAGGGAAGTCAGCCCCAGCATTTT.

V is TRBV29-1 and J is TRBJ1-2; D unclear. Germline V lookup: CDR1 SQVTM, CDR2 ANQGSEA. The CDR3 has 12 amino acids. The V and J ends lost 7 bases and 6 bases respectively, with 15 bases between them. CDR3 residues: CSANAWSDGYTF. Here the CDR3 DNA reads TGCAGCGCAAACGCGTGGAGTGATGGCTACACCTTC.

In the case of this clone: The same CDR3 can be traced to other DNA sequences in this sample. The rearrangement uses TRBV19 and TRBJ2-7, with D unclear. The CDR3 runs to 13 residues. Trimming cost V 4 bases and J 0 bases, with 7 bases left between them. In germline, CDR1 is LNHDA, CDR2 SQIVND (reference sequence). CDR3 sequence (DNA): TGTGCCAGTAGTAAGGCGAACTCCTACGAGCAGTACTTC. Translated: CASSKANSYEQYF.

The CDR3 loop reads CASSKTGTPEQYF. The CDR3 bases are TGTGCCAGCAGCAAGACAGGCACCCCCGAGCAGTACTTC. This chain connects TRBV28 to TRBJ2-7; D might be TRBD1 (6 bases). Trimming stripped 6 bases from V and 6 bases from J, with 15 bases between. The CDR3 runs 13 residues. Germline-derived CDR1 and CDR2 are MDHEN and SYDVKM.